This T cell receptor beta chain emerged from a study of a mutant IDH1 vaccine in newly diagnosed glioma. Study-wide context: Vaccine dosing followed radiotherapy by 4-6 weeks, or accompanied temozolomide cycles. Most patients had radiochemotherapy with temozolomide before enrollment; others had one alone.

The protocol was immunoSEQ multiplex PCR, while the TCRdb copy is restricted to in-frame clones and leaves out a portion. The sample carries approximately 30,000 clones, about three quarters recorded once. A note on this clone: Its antigen is currently unknown.

CDR3 length: 14 residues. Germline V CDR1 and CDR2: MNHNY, SVGAGI (reference sequence). Trimming took 0 bases from V and 3 from J, leaving 8 bases between them. The time point is: week 35, safety follow-up. All doses held 300 ug of mutant IDH1 20-mer peptide, with topical imiquimod. Eight vaccinations went to patients in weeks 1, 3, 5, 7, 11, 15, 19, 23. This sequence originates from a man over 45 with glioma. The V gene is TRBV6-6, the J gene TRBJ2-5; D gene ambiguous. This material consisted of PBMCs, taken from a glioma patient whose treatment included an IDH1 peptide vaccine. CDR3 DNA: TGTGCCAGCAGTTACTCGACGGTTAAAGAGACCCAGTACTTC. Translating it yields CASSYSTVKETQYF.